A single sample gave rise to the 8 T cell receptor beta chains below, sequenced in a study of blood T cell repertoires in COVID-19. Clones were read by immunoSEQ multiplex PCR, and TCRdb kept only the in-frame ones, dropping some. The table includes about 30,000 clones, over 80% detected once. Sample: peripheral blood. These receptors all stem from a man between 60 and 75 years old with active COVID-19.

This clone was seen just once. The chain couples TRBV7-9 to TRBJ2-3; D is unclear. Trimming removed 8 bases at V and 6 bases at J, with 6 bases between. CDR1 is SEHNR, CDR2 FQNEAQ, per germline (reference sequence). There are 10 residues in the CDR3. CDR3 DNA: TGTGCCAGCCCCGGGGATACGCAGTATTTT. This gives the protein CASPGDTQYF.

In this sample, this clone turned up a few times. The genes are TRBV5-5 and TRBJ2-7; no definite D call. The CDR3 is made up of 15 amino acids. V lost 0 bases and J lost 1, with 11 bases in between. Germline CDR1 and CDR2: SGHKS and YYEKEE (reference sequence). CDR3 protein: CASSLATDPSYEQYF. The CDR3 DNA sequence: TGTGCCAGCAGCTTGGCCACAGATCCTTCCTACGAGCAGTACTTC.

This rearrangement joins TRBV5-1 to TRBJ2-1, with D maybe TRBD2 (5 bases). V was shortened by 2 bases and J by 5 bases, with 14 bases between the two germline ends. Germline CDR1 SGHRS, CDR2 YFSETQ. There are 15 residues in the CDR3. The CDR3 DNA reads as TGCGCCAGCAGCTTACAGCGGCTACTAGACAATGAGCAGTTCTTC. It is translated as CASSLQRLLDNEQFF.

The V call is TRBV19, the J call TRBJ2-7, with D possibly TRBD1 on 6 matching bases. V was clipped by 3 bases and J by 0 bases, with 21 bases between them. From germline, CDR1 is LNHDA and CDR2 SQIVND (reference sequence). The CDR3 runs to 18 residues. CDR3 region: CASSIEGRGILGSYEQYF. CDR3 DNA: TGTGCCAGTAGTATTGAAGGCAGGGGAATCTTGGGCTCCTACGAGCAGTACTTC.

The chain carries TRBV6-4 and TRBJ2-3, with D possibly matching TRBD2 (7 bases). CDR3 length: 13 amino acids. Looked up from germline, CDR1 is MRHNA and CDR2 is SNTAGT. The ends were cut back, 6 bases at V and 6 bases at J, with 13 bases in the middle. CDR3 amino acids: CASSGRGGDTQYF. Written as DNA, the CDR3 is TGTGCCAGCAGCGGAAGGGGGGGGGATACGCAGTATTTT.

This chain joins TRBV15 and TRBJ2-1; D may be TRBD2 (5 bases). There are 14 residues in the CDR3. Germline values: CDR1 LNHNV, CDR2 YYDKDF (reference sequence). Trimming took off 1 base at V and 10 bases at J, with 14 bases between the two ends. In DNA form, the CDR3 reads TGTGCCACCAGCAGAGGGCGCGAGGGATACGAGCAGTTCTTC. Encoded protein: CATSRGREGYEQFF.

The V call is TRBV7-9, the J call TRBJ2-1; D remains unclear. CDR1 SEHNR and CDR2 FQNEAQ come from the germline V gene (reference sequence). Deletions cut 4 bases from V and 7 bases from J, with 14 bases between. This CDR3 is built from 14 residues. CDR3 region: CASSSPLWRNEQFF. As DNA, the CDR3 is TGTGCCAGCAGCTCCCCCCTCTGGCGGAATGAGCAGTTCTTC.

The chain joins TRBV5-1 to TRBJ2-7; D perhaps matches TRBD1 (5 bases). CDR3 size: 14 residues. Germline values: CDR1 SGHRS, CDR2 YFSETQ. Trimming took 1 base from V and 6 from J, leaving 14 bases between them. CDR3 DNA sequence: TGCGCCAGCAGCTTGCAGGGTGAGAGCCTCGAGCAGTACTTC. It yields the protein CASSLQGESLEQYF. The entire variable domain, with the rest obtained from reference TRBV5-1 and TRBJ2-7, is as follows: KAGVTQTPRYLIKTRGQQVTLSCSPISGHRSVSWYQQTPGQGLQFLFEYFSETQRNKGNFPGRFSGRQFSNSRSEMNVSTLELGDSALYLCASSLQGESLEQYFGPGTRLTVT.